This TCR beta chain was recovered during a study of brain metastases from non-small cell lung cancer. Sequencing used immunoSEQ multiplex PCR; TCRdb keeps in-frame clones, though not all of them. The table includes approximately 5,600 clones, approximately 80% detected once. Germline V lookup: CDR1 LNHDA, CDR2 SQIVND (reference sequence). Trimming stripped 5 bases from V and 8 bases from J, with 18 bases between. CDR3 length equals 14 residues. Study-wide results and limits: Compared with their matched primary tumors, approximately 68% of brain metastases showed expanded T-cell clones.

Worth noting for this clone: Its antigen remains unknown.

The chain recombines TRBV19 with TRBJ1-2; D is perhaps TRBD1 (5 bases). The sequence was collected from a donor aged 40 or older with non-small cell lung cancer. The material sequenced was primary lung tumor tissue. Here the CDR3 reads CASSGDLPTRGYTF. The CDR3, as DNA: TGTGCCAGTAGTGGGGACTTGCCTACTCGGGGCTACACCTTC.